Following are 5 T cell receptor beta chains from one sample sequenced in a study of early T cells in non-severe SARS-CoV-2 infection. TCRdb re-called the 5' RACE reads with MiXCR, one entry per CDR3 protein. This sample has some 40,000 distinct CDR3 sequences, with 5.5% to 7.5% found just once. The sample in question was whole blood, obtained at baseline. These receptors originate from an adult who was a healthcare worker with PCR-confirmed SARS-CoV-2 infection or an uninfected control (not recorded which).

This clonotype was counted at least ten times. CDR3 coding DNA: TGCAGTGCGACTAGCGGGGGCAGAACAGATACGCAGTATTTT. It yields the protein CSATSGGRTDTQYF. This sequence joins TRBV20-1 and TRBJ2-3, with 12 positions matching TRBD2. V lost 6 bases, J lost 3 bases, and 4 bases stayed unmatched. Germline values: CDR1 DFQATT, CDR2 SNEGSKA (reference sequence). CDR3 length: 14 residues.

The chain joins TRBV9 to TRBJ1-2; D might be TRBD1 (6 bases). There are 17 residues in the CDR3. V was trimmed by 3 bases and J by 0 bases, leaving 18 bases between them. Germline V gives CDR1 SGDLS, CDR2 YYNGEE. The CDR3, as DNA: TGTGCCAGCAGCGCCGAAAGAGGCAGGGGAGCTAACTATGGCTACACCTTC. It yields the protein CASSAERGRGANYGYTF.

This clonotype was seen repeatedly, ten times or more. This chain links TRBV27 with TRBJ2-3; no firm D call. This CDR3 has 13 residues. Trimming pared 3 bases from V and 7 bases from J, leaving 11 bases between. Germline CDR1 MNHEY, CDR2 SMNVEV (reference sequence). CDR3 bases: TGTGCCAGCAGTTTTGGAGAACTGAATACGCAGTATTTT. This encodes CASSFGELNTQYF.

This clonotype turned up a few times. In DNA, the CDR3 is TGTGCCAGCAGCCCTGGGGGCTACCTCGAAAAACTGTTTTTT. It codes for CASSPGGYLEKLFF. The chain is built from TRBV12-3 or TRBV12-4 and TRBJ1-4; TRBD1 is a possible D gene (6 bases). The CDR3 is 14 amino acids. V was pared by 6 bases and J by 8 bases, with 16 bases between.

This clonotype was observed at least ten times. The J gene is TRBJ1-5, the V gene TRBV7-8; D may be TRBD1 (5 bases). The germline CDR1 and CDR2 sequences are SGHVS and FQNEAQ. The CDR3 has 15 amino acids. The ends were cut back, 3 bases at V and 4 bases at J, with 13 bases in the middle. The CDR3 is CASSFLPGLNQPQHF. CDR3 coding DNA: TGTGCCAGCAGCTTCCTCCCGGGACTTAATCAGCCCCAGCATTTT.